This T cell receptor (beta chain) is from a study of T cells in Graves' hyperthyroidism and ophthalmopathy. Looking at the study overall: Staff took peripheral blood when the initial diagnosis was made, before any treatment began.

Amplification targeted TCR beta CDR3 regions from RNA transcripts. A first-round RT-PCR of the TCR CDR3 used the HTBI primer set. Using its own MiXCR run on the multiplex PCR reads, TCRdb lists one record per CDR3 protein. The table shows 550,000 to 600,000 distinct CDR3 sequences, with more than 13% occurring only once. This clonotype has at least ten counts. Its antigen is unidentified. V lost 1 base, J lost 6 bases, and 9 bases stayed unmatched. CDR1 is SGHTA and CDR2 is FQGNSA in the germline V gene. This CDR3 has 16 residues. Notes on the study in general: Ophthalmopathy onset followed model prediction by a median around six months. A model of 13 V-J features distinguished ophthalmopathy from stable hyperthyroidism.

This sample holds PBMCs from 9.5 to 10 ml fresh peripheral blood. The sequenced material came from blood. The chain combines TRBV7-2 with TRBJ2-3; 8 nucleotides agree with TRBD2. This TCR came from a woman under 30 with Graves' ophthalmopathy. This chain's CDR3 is CASSLVGGGRRDTQYF. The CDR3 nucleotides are TGTGCCAGCAGCTTAGTGGGAGGCGGGAGGCGTGATACGCAGTATTTT.